Below, one TCR beta chain is given with its context. Produced via immunoSEQ multiplex PCR; TCRdb's table is partial and in-frame only. The table records roughly 530,000 clones, approximately 95% of them present only once. The record originates from a study of shared clonotypes between healthy human individuals. CDR1 and CDR2 from the germline V gene are SGHRS and YFSETQ. V was pared by 0 bases and J by 1 base, with 10 bases between. The CDR3 extends over 15 amino acids. V is TRBV5-1 and J is TRBJ1-2; D is undetermined. This clonotype was obtained from a woman younger than 45 in good health. Specimen: naive CD4+ T cells sorted from blood. Described subset: CD45RA+ positively selected. CDR3: CASSLVSSLNYGYTF. CDR3 DNA sequence: TGCGCCAGCAGCTTGGTTAGCTCCCTTAACTATGGCTACACCTTC.